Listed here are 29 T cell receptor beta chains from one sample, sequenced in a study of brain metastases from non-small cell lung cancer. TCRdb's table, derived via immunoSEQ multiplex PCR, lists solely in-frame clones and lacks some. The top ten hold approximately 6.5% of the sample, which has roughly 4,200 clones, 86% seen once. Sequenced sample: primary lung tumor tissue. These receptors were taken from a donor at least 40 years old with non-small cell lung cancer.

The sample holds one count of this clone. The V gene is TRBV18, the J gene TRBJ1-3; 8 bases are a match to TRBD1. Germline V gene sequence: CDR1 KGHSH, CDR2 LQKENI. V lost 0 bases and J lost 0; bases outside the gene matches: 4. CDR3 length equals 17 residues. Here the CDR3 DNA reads TGTGCCAGCTCACCACCCTCAGGGGGCCTCTCTGGAAACACCATATATTTT. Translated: CASSPPSGGLSGNTIYF.

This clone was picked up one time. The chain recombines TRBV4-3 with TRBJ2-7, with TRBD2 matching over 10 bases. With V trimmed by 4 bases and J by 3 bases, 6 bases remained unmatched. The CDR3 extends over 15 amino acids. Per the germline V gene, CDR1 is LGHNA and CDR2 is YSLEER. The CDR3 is CASSPLAGEFYEQYF. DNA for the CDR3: TGCGCCAGCAGCCCCCTAGCGGGAGAGTTCTACGAGCAGTACTTC.

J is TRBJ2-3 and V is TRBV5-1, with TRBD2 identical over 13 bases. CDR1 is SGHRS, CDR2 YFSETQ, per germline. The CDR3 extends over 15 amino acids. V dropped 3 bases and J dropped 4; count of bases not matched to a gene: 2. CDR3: CASSWTSGRSDTQYF. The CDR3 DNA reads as TGCGCCAGCAGCTGGACTAGCGGGAGATCAGATACGCAGTATTTT.

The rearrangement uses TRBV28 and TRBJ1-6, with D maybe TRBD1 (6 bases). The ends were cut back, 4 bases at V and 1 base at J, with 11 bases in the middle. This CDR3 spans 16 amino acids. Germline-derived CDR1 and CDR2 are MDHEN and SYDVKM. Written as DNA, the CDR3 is TGTGCCAGCAGTTCCGCAGGGGATTCCTATAATTCACCCCTCCACTTT. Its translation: CASSSAGDSYNSPLHF.

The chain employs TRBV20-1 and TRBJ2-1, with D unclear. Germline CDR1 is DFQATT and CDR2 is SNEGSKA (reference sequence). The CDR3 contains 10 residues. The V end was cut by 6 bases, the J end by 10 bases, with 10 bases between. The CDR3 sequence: CSAASEEQFF. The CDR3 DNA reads TGCAGTGCCGCGAGCGAGGAGCAGTTCTTC.

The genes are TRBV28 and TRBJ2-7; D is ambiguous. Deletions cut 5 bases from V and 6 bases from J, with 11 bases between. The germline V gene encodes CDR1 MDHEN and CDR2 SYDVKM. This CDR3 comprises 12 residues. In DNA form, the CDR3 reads TGTGCCAGCAGTCTAAGTTCGCGCGAGCAGTACTTC. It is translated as CASSLSSREQYF.

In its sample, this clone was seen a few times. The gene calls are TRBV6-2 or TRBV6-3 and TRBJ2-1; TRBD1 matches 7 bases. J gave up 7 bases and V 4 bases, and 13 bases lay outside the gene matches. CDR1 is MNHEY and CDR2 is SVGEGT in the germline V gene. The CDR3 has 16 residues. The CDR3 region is CASSSTATGLVNEQFF. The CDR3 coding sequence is TGTGCCAGCAGTTCCACCGCGACAGGGCTCGTAAATGAGCAGTTCTTC.

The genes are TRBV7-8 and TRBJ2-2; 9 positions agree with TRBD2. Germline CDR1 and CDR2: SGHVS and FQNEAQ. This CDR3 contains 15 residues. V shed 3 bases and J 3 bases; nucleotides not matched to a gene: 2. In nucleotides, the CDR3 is TGTGCCAGCAGCTTTAGCGGGAGCCACACCGGGGAGCTGTTTTTT. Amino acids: CASSFSGSHTGELFF.

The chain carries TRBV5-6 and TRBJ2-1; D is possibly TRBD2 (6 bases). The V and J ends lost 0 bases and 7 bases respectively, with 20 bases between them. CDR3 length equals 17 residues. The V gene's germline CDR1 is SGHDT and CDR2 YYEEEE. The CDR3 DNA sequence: TGTGCCAGCAGCTTGGCTCCGAGGGCGGGATGGGGAAATGAGCAGTTCTTC. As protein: CASSLAPRAGWGNEQFF.

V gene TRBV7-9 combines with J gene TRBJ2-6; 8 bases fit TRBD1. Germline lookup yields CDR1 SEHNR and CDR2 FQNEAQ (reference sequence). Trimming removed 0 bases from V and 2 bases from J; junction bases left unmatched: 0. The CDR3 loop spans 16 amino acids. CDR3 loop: CASSLATGAGANVLTF. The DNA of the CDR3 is TGTGCCAGCAGCTTAGCGACAGGGGCTGGGGCCAACGTCCTGACTTTC.

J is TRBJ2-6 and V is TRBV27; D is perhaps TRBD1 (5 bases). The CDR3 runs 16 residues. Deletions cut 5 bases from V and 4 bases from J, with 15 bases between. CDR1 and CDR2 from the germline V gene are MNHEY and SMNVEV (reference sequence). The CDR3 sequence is CASSLTQGSGANVLTF. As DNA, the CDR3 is TGTGCCAGCAGTCTTACCCAGGGATCAGGGGCCAACGTCCTGACTTTC. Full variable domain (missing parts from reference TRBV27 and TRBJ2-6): EAQVTQNPRYLITVTGKKLTVTCSQNMNHEYMSWYRQDPGLGLRQIYYSMNVEVTDKGDVPEGYKVSRKEKRNFPLILESPSPNQTSLYFCASSLTQGSGANVLTFGAGSRLTVL.

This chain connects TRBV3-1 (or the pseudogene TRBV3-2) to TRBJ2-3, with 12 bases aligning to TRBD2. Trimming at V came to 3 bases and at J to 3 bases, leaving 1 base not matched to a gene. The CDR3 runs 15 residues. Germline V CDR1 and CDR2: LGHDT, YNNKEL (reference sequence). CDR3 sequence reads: CASSHTSGRTDTQYF. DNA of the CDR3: TGTGCCAGCAGCCATACTAGCGGGAGGACAGATACGCAGTATTTT.

CDR3 sequence (DNA): TGTGCCAGCAGCTTTCGTGCCGGGCCCACAGATACGCAGTATTTT. This encodes CASSFRAGPTDTQYF. V gene TRBV7-2 combines with J gene TRBJ2-3; D remains unclear. The germline CDR1 and CDR2 sequences are SGHTA and FQGNSA. The V gene lost 3 bases and the J gene lost 2 bases, with 12 bases spanning the gap. This CDR3 is 15 amino acids long.

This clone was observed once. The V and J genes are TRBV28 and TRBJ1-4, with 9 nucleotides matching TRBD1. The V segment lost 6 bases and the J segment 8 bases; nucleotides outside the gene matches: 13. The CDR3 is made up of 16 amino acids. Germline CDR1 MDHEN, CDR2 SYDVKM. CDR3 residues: CASSPGQGRRREKLFF. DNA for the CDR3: TGTGCCAGCAGCCCGGGACAGGGAAGAAGACGGGAAAAACTGTTTTTT. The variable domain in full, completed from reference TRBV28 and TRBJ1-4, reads DVKVTQSSRYLVKRTGEKVFLECVQDMDHENMFWYRQDPGLGLRLIYFSYDVKMKEKGDIPEGYSVSREKKERFSLILESASTNQTSMYLCASSPGQGRRREKLFFGSGTQLSVL.

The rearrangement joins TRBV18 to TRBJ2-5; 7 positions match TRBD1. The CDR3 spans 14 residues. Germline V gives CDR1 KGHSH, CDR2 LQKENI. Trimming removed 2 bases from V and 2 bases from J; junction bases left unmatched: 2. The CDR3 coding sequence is TGTGCCAGCTCACCAGAGACAGGGCAAGAGACCCAGTACTTC. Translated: CASSPETGQETQYF.

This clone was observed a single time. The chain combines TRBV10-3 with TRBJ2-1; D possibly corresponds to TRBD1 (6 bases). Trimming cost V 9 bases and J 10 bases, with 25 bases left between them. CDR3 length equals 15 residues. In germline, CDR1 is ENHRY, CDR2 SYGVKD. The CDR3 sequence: CAIARQGFLPTEQFF. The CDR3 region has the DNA TGTGCCATTGCCCGGCAGGGGTTCCTACCCACGGAGCAGTTCTTC.

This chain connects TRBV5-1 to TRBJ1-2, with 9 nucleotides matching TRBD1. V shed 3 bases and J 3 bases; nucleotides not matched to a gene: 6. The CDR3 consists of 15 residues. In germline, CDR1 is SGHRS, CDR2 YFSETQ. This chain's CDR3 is CASSSGTGRDYGYTF. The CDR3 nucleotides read TGCGCCAGCAGCTCGGGGACAGGGCGCGACTATGGCTACACCTTC.

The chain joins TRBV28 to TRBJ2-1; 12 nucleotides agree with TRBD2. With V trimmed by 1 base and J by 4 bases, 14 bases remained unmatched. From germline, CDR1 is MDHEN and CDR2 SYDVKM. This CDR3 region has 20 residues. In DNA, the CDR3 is TGTGCCAGCAGTTTATCCCCCGGACTAGCGGGACCAACAAGGTACAATGAGCAGTTCTTC. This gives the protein CASSLSPGLAGPTRYNEQFF.

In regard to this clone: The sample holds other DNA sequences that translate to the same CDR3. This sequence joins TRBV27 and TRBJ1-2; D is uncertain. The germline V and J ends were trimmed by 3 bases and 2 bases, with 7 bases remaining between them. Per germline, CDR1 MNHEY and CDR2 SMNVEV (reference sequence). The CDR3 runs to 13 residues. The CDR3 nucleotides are TGTGCCAGCAGTTTCGAGGGAAACTATGGCTACACCTTC. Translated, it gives CASSFEGNYGYTF.

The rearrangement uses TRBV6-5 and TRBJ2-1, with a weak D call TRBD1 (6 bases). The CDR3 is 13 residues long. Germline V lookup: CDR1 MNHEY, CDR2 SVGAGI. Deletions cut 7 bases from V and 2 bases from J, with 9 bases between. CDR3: CASKKGAYNEQFF. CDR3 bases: TGTGCCAGCAAGAAGGGGGCCTACAATGAGCAGTTCTTC.

The CDR3 region has the DNA TGTGCCAGCAGCCCAACCGCGGACAGGGGGATAACCTACGAGCAGTACTTC. It yields the protein CASSPTADRGITYEQYF. The chain has TRBV7-8 and TRBJ2-7, with 10 bases lining up with TRBD1. The V segment lost 5 bases and the J segment 2 bases; nucleotides outside the gene matches: 12. This CDR3 is built from 17 residues. Germline CDR1 reads SGHVS; CDR2 reads FQNEAQ.

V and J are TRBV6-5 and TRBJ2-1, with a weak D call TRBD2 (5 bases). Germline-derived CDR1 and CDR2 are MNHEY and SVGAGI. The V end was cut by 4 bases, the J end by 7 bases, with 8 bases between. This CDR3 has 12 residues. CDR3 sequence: CASSSTSNEQFF. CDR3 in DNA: TGTGCCAGCAGTTCTACTAGTAATGAGCAGTTCTTC.

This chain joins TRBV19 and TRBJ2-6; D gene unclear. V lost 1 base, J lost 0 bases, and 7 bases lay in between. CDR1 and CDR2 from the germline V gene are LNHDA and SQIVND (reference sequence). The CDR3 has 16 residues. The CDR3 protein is CASSIVQHSGANVLTF. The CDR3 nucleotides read TGTGCCAGTAGTATAGTCCAGCACTCTGGGGCCAACGTCCTGACTTTC.

The CDR3 bases are TGTGCCAGCAGAAACAGCAAGAACACTGAAGCTTTCTTT. This sequence encodes CASRNSKNTEAFF. The rearrangement links TRBV25-1 to TRBJ1-1; no definite D call. The germline V and J ends were trimmed by 6 bases and 1 base, with 9 bases remaining between them. This CDR3 comprises 13 residues. Germline CDR1 is MGHDK and CDR2 is SYGVNS.

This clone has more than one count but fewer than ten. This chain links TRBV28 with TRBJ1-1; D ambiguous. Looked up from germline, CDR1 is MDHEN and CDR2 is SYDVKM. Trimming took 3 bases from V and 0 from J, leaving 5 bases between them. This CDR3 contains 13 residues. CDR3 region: CASSFRVNTEAFF. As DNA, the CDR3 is TGTGCCAGCAGTTTTCGGGTGAACACTGAAGCTTTCTTT.

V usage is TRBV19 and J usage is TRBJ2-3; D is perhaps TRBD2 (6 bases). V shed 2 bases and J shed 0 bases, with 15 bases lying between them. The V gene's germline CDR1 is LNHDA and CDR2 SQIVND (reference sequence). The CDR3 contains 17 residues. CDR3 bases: TGTGCCAGTAGTATACCACTGACTAGTCGTAGCACAGATACGCAGTATTTT. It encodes CASSIPLTSRSTDTQYF.

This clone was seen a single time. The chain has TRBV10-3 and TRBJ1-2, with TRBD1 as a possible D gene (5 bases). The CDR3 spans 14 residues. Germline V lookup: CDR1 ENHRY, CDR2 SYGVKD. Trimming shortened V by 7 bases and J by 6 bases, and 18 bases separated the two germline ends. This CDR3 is CAITPFQGRDGYTF. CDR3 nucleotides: TGTGCCATCACTCCCTTCCAGGGTAGAGATGGCTACACCTTC.

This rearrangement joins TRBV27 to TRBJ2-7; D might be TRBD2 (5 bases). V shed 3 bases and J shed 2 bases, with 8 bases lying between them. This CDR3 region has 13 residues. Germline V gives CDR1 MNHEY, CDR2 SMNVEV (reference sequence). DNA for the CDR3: TGTGCCAGCAGTTTCGGGGTAACCTACGAGCAGTACTTC. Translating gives CASSFGVTYEQYF.

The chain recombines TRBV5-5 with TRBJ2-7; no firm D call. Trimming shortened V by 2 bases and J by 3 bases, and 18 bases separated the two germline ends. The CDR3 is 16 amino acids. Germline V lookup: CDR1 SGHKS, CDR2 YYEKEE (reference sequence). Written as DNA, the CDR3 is TGTGCCAGCAGCTTCTCCGACCGGGCTACGGACTACGAGCAGTACTTC. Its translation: CASSFSDRATDYEQYF.